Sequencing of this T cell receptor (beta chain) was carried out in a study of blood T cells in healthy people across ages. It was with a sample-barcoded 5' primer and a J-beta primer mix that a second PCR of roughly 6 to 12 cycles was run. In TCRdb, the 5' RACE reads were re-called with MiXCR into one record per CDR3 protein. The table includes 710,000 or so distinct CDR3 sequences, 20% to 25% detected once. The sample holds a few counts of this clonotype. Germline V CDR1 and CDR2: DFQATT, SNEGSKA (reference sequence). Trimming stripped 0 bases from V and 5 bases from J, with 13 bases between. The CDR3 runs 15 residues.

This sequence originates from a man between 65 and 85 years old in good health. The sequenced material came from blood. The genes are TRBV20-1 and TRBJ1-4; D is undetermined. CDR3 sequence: CSARDAQRRNEKLFF. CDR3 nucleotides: TGCAGTGCTAGAGATGCCCAGAGGCGAAATGAAAAACTGTTTTTT.